Below, one TCR beta chain is given with its context. Germline loops: CDR1 SNHLY, CDR2 FYNNEI. V was clipped by 7 bases and J by 2 bases, with 11 bases between them. CDR3 size: 13 residues. These data are taken from a study of blood T cell repertoires in COVID-19. TCRdb keeps only in-frame clones here, not all; method: immunoSEQ multiplex PCR. Among some 68,000 clones listed, roughly 88% were seen once. The specimen sequenced was peripheral blood. This chain joins TRBV2 and TRBJ2-5; tentative D call: TRBD1 (7 bases). This clonotype was sampled from a man between 45 and 60 years old with COVID-19, enrolled during active disease. CDR3 sequence (DNA): TGTGCCAGCATTCAGGGGGGTCAAGAGACCCAGTACTTC. Translation: CASIQGGQETQYF.